This T cell receptor beta chain was profiled in a study of cytomegalovirus exposure and HLA in healthy donors. Findings and limits, study-wide: Testing in vitro showed a few CMV-associated chains specific for CMV antigens.

The CDR3 totals 13 residues. The V end lost 1 base, the J end lost 7 bases, and 11 bases lay between the germline ends. Germline V CDR1 and CDR2: LNHNV, YYDKDF (reference sequence). This clone was counted a few times. Antigen unknown. Generated by immunoSEQ multiplex PCR, the TCRdb table keeps only in-frame clones and is missing some. The sample holds about 330,000 clones, about nine tenths seen once. The chain has TRBV15 and TRBJ2-7; unclear D gene. The sample taken for sequencing was PBMCs. The receptor's source is a woman in her twenties or thirties in good health and CMV-seropositive. The CDR3 loop reads CATSRGSGVEQYF. CDR3 sequence (DNA): TGTGCCACCAGCAGAGGTAGTGGCGTTGAGCAGTACTTC.